This T cell receptor (beta chain) was observed in a study of blood T cell repertoires in COVID-19. Background on the study: From the United States, Italy and Spain came samples of acute and convalescent COVID-19.

Sequencing used immunoSEQ multiplex PCR; TCRdb keeps in-frame clones, though not all of them. The table shows approximately 140,000 clones, with just over 85% occurring only once. Germline V gene sequence: CDR1 MGHRA, CDR2 YSYEKL. The CDR3 covers 15 residues. J was trimmed by 4 bases and V by 1 base; bases with no gene match: 5. Sequenced material: peripheral blood. This chain joins TRBV4-1 and TRBJ2-5; 8 positions match TRBD2. The source of this sequence is an older woman with acute or convalescent COVID-19. The CDR3 DNA sequence: TGCGCCAGCAGCCAAGGACCGGGACTAGTAGAGACCCAGTACTTC. Amino acids: CASSQGPGLVETQYF.